The 14 T cell receptor beta chains presented below share a single source sample, sequenced in a study of tissue T cells after allogeneic stem cell transplantation. Generated by immunoSEQ multiplex PCR, the TCRdb table keeps only in-frame clones and is missing some. Among approximately 3,500 clones listed, around three quarters were seen once. Enrolled prospectively were adult allogeneic hematopoietic cell transplant recipients whose graft-versus-host disease was steroid-refractory. The source was small intestine tissue, collected at autopsy. The receptors were gathered from a male patient at least 60 years old with steroid-refractory graft-versus-host disease after an allogeneic stem cell transplant. Some of these T cells may belong to the graft donor.

The chain combines TRBV5-1 with TRBJ2-1; D unresolved. The CDR3 spans 13 residues. CDR1 SGHRS and CDR2 YFSETQ come from the germline V gene. The V and J ends lost 0 bases and 5 bases respectively, with 6 bases between them. The CDR3 DNA reads as TGCGCCAGCAGCTTGGCGCAGAACAATGAGCAGTTCTTC. Its translation: CASSLAQNNEQFF.

The rearrangement joins TRBV5-1 to TRBJ1-1, with D hard to call. Trimming left V 0 bases short and J 2 bases short, with 8 bases between. Germline V gene data show CDR1 as SGHRS and CDR2 as YFSETQ. The CDR3 extends over 14 amino acids. CDR3 in amino acids: CASSLGRINTEAFF. The CDR3 bases are TGCGCCAGCAGCTTGGGACGGATTAACACTGAAGCTTTCTTT.

The chain's CDR3 is CASSALGQGGAYEQYF. The CDR3 DNA is TGTGCCAGCAGCGCACTAGGACAGGGGGGTGCCTACGAGCAGTACTTC. The chain recombines TRBV7-9 with TRBJ2-7; 10 nucleotides match TRBD1. V dropped 5 bases and J dropped 2; count of bases not matched to a gene: 9. CDR1 and CDR2 from the germline V gene are SEHNR and FQNEAQ (reference sequence). CDR3 length equals 16 residues.

This clone appeared once. The chain couples TRBV5-6 to TRBJ2-6; no reliable D call. This CDR3 has 15 residues. Trimming removed 0 bases at V and 0 bases at J, with 4 bases between. Germline V gene data show CDR1 as SGHDT and CDR2 as YYEEEE. In DNA form, the CDR3 reads TGTGCCAGCAGCTTGGGGGGCTCTGGGGCCAACGTCCTGACTTTC. This gives the protein CASSLGGSGANVLTF.

The chain employs TRBV12-3 or TRBV12-4 and TRBJ1-2, with D tentatively TRBD1 (5 bases). The CDR3 runs to 12 residues. Trimming took off 3 bases at V and 10 bases at J, with 12 bases between the two ends. Here the CDR3 reads CASSLGGLDYTF. The CDR3 bases are TGTGCCAGCAGTTTGGGGGGACTTGACTACACCTTC.

The chain links TRBV2 to TRBJ2-7; D might be TRBD1 (6 bases). CDR3 length: 13 amino acids. V was trimmed by 4 bases and J by 2 bases, leaving 9 bases between them. The germline V gene has CDR1 SNHLY and CDR2 FYNNEI. CDR3 sequence reads: CASSVAGAYEQYF. CDR3 in DNA: TGTGCCAGCAGTGTGGCAGGGGCCTACGAGCAGTACTTC.

The chain recombines TRBV3-1 (or the pseudogene TRBV3-2) with TRBJ2-3; unclear D gene. The CDR3 consists of 12 residues. Germline lookup yields CDR1 LGHDT and CDR2 YNNKEL (reference sequence). Trimming pared 0 bases from V and 7 bases from J, leaving 5 bases between. DNA of the CDR3: TGTGCCAGCAGCCAAGATCCTAATACGCAGTATTTT. It specifies CASSQDPNTQYF.

This chain joins TRBV28 and TRBJ1-2; TRBD1 agrees at 7 bases. Germline lookup yields CDR1 MDHEN and CDR2 SYDVKM. J was trimmed by 2 bases and V by 6 bases; bases with no gene match: 12. This CDR3 spans 16 amino acids. CDR3 in DNA: TGTGCCAGCAGCCCTCCATTAGGGGGCGAAAACTATGGCTACACCTTC. Its translation: CASSPPLGGENYGYTF.

For the CDR3, the DNA is TGTGCCAGCAGTGGGCAAGATGTGGGACTAGCGGGGGGCACAGATACGCAGTATTTT. This sequence encodes CASSGQDVGLAGGTDTQYF. J is TRBJ2-3 and V is TRBV27, with 14 nucleotides matching TRBD2. In germline, CDR1 is MNHEY, CDR2 SMNVEV (reference sequence). V was clipped by 5 bases and J by 1 base; unmatched bases: 11. This CDR3 comprises 19 residues.

This clone turned up a few times. V is TRBV11-1 and J is TRBJ2-1; 12 bases agree with TRBD2. The CDR3 runs 16 residues. The trim removed 4 bases at V and 7 bases at J, leaving 8 bases unmatched. Germline V gene sequence: CDR1 SGHAT, CDR2 FQDESV (reference sequence). CDR3 residues: CASSSELAGGGNEQFF. The CDR3 DNA is TGTGCCAGCAGCTCCGAACTAGCGGGGGGTGGTAATGAGCAGTTCTTC. Variable domain in full (rest from reference TRBV11-1 and TRBJ2-1): EAEVAQSPRYKITEKSQAVAFWCDPISGHATLYWYRQILGQGPELLVQFQDESVVDDSQLPKDRFSAERLKGVDSTLKIQPAELGDSAMYLCASSSELAGGGNEQFFGPGTRLTVL.

A remark on this clone: An end of the junction differs from the germline gene, which may be a read error. This chain uses TRBV19 with TRBJ1-3; D remains unclear. CDR3 size: 11 residues. Germline-derived CDR1 and CDR2 are LNHDA and SQIVND (reference sequence). The CDR3: CASGQGLFTIF. DNA of the CDR3: TGTGCCAGTGGTCAAGGACTTTTTACTATTTTT. The entire variable domain, with the rest obtained from reference TRBV19 and TRBJ1-3, is as follows: DGGITQSPKYLFRKEGQNVTLSCEQNLNHDAMYWYRQDPGQGLRLIYYSQIVNDFQKGDIAEGYSVSREKKESFPLTVTSAQKNPTAFYLCASGQGLFTIFGEGSWLTVV.

This chain joins TRBV3-1 (or the pseudogene TRBV3-2) and TRBJ1-2, with a weak D call TRBD1 (5 bases). The CDR3 spans 15 residues. V lost 4 bases and J 1 base, leaving 13 bases between the germline ends. Germline-derived CDR1 and CDR2 are LGHDT and YNNKEL (reference sequence). CDR3 in DNA: TGTGCCAGCAGCCGAGAGGCAGGGAGTAACTATGGCTACACCTTC. Translating it yields CASSREAGSNYGYTF.

This chain joins TRBV30 and TRBJ1-2; TRBD1 aligns across 7 bases. The CDR3 consists of 15 residues. In germline, CDR1 is GTSNPN, CDR2 SVGIG (reference sequence). With V trimmed by 0 bases and J by 8 bases, 12 bases remained unmatched. The CDR3 bases are TGTGCCTGGAGTGTACTGAGGACAGGAGCTAACGGCTACACCTTC. Its protein is CAWSVLRTGANGYTF.

A few counts support this clone. This chain connects TRBV28 to TRBJ2-2; TRBD2 aligns across 11 bases. The V gene end was trimmed by 5 bases and the J gene end by 4 bases; junction bases not matched to a gene: 15. The CDR3 length is 19 residues. Germline V gene sequence: CDR1 MDHEN, CDR2 SYDVKM. The CDR3 nucleotides read TGTGCCAGCAGTAAAACTAGCGGGGGCGCCCCCTTGGGCACCGGGGAGCTGTTTTTT. Translation gives CASSKTSGGAPLGTGELFF.